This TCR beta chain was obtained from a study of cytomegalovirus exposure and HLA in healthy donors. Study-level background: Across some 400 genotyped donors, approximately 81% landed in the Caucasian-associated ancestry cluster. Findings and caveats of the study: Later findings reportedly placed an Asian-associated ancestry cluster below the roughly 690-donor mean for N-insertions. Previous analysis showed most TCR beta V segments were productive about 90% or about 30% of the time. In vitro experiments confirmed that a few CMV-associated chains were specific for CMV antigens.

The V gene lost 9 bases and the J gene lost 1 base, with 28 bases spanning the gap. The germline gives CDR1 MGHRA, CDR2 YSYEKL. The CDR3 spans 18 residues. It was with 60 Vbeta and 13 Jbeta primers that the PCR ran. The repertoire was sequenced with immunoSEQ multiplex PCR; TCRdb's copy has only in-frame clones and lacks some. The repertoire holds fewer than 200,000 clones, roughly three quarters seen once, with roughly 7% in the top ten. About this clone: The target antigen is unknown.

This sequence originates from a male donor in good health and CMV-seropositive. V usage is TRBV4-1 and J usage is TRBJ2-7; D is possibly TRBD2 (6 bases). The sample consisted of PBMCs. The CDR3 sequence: CARSLQRVPRIDSYEQYF. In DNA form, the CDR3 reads TGCGCCAGATCCCTACAGCGGGTTCCCAGAATTGATTCCTACGAGCAGTACTTC.